This T cell receptor (beta chain) was identified in a study of T-cell memory formation after mild COVID-19 (dated by TCRdb to about 2021). Regarding the research as a whole: Most TCR sequence clusters were specific to one of the two donors. T-cell clones expanding and contracting after mild COVID-19 in a couple of donors were tracked by longitudinal TCRalpha and TCRbeta repertoire sequencing. Two young, previously healthy adult volunteers, one female and one male, were included in the cohort. What the work shows at the level of the full study, not this receptor alone: The second-wave clones that peaked on day 37 were not confirmed to be SARS-CoV-2 specific. The study covered only two mild cases, and larger cohorts including severe cases with pre-infection samples were considered necessary. Clones contracting from day 15 to 85 had balanced CD4/CD8 phenotypes, while a second wave expanding from day 15 to 37 was biased towards CD4+. Contracting CD4+ clones were found mainly in CM and EM memory subsets, while CD8+ clones were enriched in EMRA. Some responding clones were found in pre-infection memory, which suggests that pre-existing cross-reactive memory T cells took part in the SARS-CoV-2 response.

Sequencing took place on an Illumina NovaSeq 6000. cDNA libraries for TCRalpha and TCRbeta were prepared by 5'RACE using constant-segment primers, with sample barcodes and unique molecular identifiers added. Trizol reagent was used to extract RNA from every sample. The libraries were amplified in two PCR steps, and the second step added a second sample barcode and Illumina TruSeq adapters. Sequencing of the libraries was done on an Illumina NovaSeq, producing 2 x 150 bp paired-end reads. In the authors' own workflow: Reads were demultiplexed and collapsed into UMI-guided consensus sequences with migec v1.2.7. Using mixcr v2.1.11, the UMI consensuses were aligned to TRA and TRB V and J templates and assembled into clonotypes. A clonotype was counted as expanded or contracted only when both edgeR and NoisET called the clonotype significant, with the noise models trained on biological replicates. For edgeR calls, a false discovery rate-adjusted p below 0.01 and a log2 fold-change threshold of 1 were applied. As an exploratory analysis of dynamics, max-normalized trajectories of the 1000 most abundant clonotypes were examined by PCA with hierarchical clustering. The CD4 or CD8 phenotype of responding clones was assigned using the separately sequenced CD4+ and CD8+ repertoires. TCRdb cleaned the public reads at Q25 with fastp, built clones with MiXCR and kept in-frame beta chains. Every distinct CDR3 protein forms one entry, paired with its most common genes and DNA. For this entry, the V and J calls and clone size follow TCRdb and not the study's own pipeline. For this sample there are 470,000 or so distinct CDR3 sequences; about 20% appear just once. The ten largest account for about 12% of the sample.

PBMCs were isolated by Ficoll-Paque density gradient centrifugation. Concerning this clonotype itself: It lacks a known antigen. No base qualities exist here, and no much larger clone lies one base off it.

This clonotype was obtained from an adult woman who had mild COVID-19 (a few samples of this study predate the infection). The sample titles of this study are shuffled in the database, so cell type and time point are left out; the donor was told from shared clones. The sequenced sample consisted of PBMCs or a T cell subset sorted from them (not recorded which).

DNA sequence: TGTGCCAGCAGCCCCCCATGGGGGGCCAACGTCCTGACTTTC. Protein translation: CASSPPWGANVLTF. This receptor chain uses TRBV7-9 and TRBJ2-6; the D gene cannot be named for sure. Reading from cysteine to phenylalanine, the CDR3 counts 14 amino acids. The read is trimmed to its CDR3 DNA, 42 bases read in frame from base 1. Looking up the germline V gene (reference sequence) yields CDR1 SEHNR and CDR2 FQNEAQ. Deletion took 5 bases off V and 4 bases off J, with a span of 9 bases between the germline ends.